The entry below gives a single T cell receptor beta chain sequence along with its context. This CDR3 comprises 14 residues. In germline, CDR1 is MNHEY, CDR2 SVGEGT. Trimming shortened V by 6 bases and J by 6 bases, and 16 bases separated the two germline ends. TCRdb fed the RT-PCR reads into MiXCR, producing one record per CDR3 protein. The repertoire holds hundreds of thousands of distinct CDR3 sequences, with 11% to 15% as singletons. V is TRBV6-2 or TRBV6-3 and J is TRBJ2-3; maybe TRBD2 (5 bases). The TCR comes from a female donor in good health, serving as a healthy control. What was sequenced was memory CD4+ T cells from blood. CDR3 in DNA: TGTGCCAGCAGACTAGACTCACCCTCCGATACGCAGTATTTT. Translation gives CASRLDSPSDTQYF.